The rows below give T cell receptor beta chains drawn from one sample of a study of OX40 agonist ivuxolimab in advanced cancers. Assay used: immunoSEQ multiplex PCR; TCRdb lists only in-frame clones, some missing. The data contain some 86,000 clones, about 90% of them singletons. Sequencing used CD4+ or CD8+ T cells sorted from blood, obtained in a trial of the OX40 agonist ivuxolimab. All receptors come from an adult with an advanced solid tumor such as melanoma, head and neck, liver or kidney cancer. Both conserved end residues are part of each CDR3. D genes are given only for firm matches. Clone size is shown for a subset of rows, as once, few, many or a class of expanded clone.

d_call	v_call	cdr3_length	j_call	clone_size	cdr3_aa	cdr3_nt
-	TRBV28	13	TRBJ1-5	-	CASMSGTGQPQHF	TGTGCCAGCATGTCGGGGACGGGTCAGCCCCAGCATTTT
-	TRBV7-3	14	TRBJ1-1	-	CASSLRGRDTEAFF	TGTGCCAGCAGCCTCAGGGGTCGGGACACTGAAGCTTTCTTT
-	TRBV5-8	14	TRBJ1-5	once	CASSLDRRVQPQHF	TGTGCCAGCAGCTTGGACCGGAGGGTTCAGCCCCAGCATTTT
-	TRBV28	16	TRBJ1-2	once	CASRLSTGGRGVGYTF	TGTGCCAGCAGACTCTCCACCGGGGGTAGAGGGGTTGGCTACACCTTC
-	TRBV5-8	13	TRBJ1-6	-	CASSLEYNSPLHF	TGTGCCAGCAGCTTGGAATATAATTCACCCCTCCACTTT
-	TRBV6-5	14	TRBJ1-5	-	CASSEVPGNQPQHF	TGTGCCAGCAGTGAAGTACCGGGCAATCAGCCCCAGCATTTT
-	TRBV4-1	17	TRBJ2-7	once	CASSQEEYGYPSYEQYF	TGCGCCAGCAGCCAAGAAGAGTACGGCTACCCCTCCTACGAGCAGTACTTC
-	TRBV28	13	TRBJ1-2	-	CASSLVVGNGYTF	TGTGCCAGCAGTTTAGTCGTGGGCAATGGCTACACCTTC
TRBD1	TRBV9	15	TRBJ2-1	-	CASSVRDRQYNEQFF	TGTGCCAGCAGCGTCCGGGACAGACAATACAATGAGCAGTTCTTC
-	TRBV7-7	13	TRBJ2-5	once	CASSLGNQETQYF	TGTGCTAGCAGCCTAGGAAACCAAGAGACCCAGTACTTC
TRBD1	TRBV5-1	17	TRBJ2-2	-	CASSSRTGGADTGELFF	TGCGCCAGCAGCTCCCGAACAGGGGGCGCCGACACCGGGGAGCTGTTTTTT
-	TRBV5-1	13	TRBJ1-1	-	CASRLTGNTEAFF	TGCGCCAGCAGGTTGACCGGAAACACTGAAGCTTTCTTT
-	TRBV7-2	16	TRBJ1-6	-	CASSLTPGGQNSPLHF	TGTGCCAGCAGCTTAACACCGGGAGGACAAAATTCACCCCTCCACTTT
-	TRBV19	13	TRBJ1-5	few	CASSIPGWQPQHF	TGTGCCAGTAGTATACCAGGGTGGCAGCCCCAGCATTTT
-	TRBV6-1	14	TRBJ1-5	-	CASSERSRGQPQHF	TGTGCCAGCAGTGAGCGTAGCAGGGGTCAGCCCCAGCATTTT
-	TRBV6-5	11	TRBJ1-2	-	CASIRGFSYTF	TGTGCCAGCATTAGAGGCTTTAGCTACACCTTC
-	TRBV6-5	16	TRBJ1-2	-	CASSYSRTEINYGYTF	TGTGCCAGCAGTTACTCACGGACAGAAATAAACTATGGCTACACCTTC
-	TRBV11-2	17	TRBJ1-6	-	CASSLDRPAKDNSPLHF	TGTGCCAGCAGCTTAGATCGCCCGGCCAAGGATAATTCACCCCTCCACTTT
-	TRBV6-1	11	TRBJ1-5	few	CASSWDQPQHF	TGTGCCAGCAGTTGGGATCAGCCCCAGCATTTT
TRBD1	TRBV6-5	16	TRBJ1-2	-	CASSYSRQGSNYGYTF	TGTGCCAGCAGTTACTCTAGACAGGGGTCCAACTATGGCTACACCTTC
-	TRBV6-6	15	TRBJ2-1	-	CASIIDQTTYNEQFF	TGTGCCAGCATCATAGACCAGACTACGTACAATGAGCAGTTCTTC
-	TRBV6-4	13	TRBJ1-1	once	CASSEAKGVEAFF	TGTGCCAGCAGTGAGGCCAAGGGCGTCGAAGCTTTCTTT
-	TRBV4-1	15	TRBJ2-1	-	CASSQAGTDYNEQFF	TGCGCCAGCAGCCAAGCCGGGACGGATTACAATGAGCAGTTCTTC
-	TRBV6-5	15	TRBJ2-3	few	CASQPPGPLTDTQYF	TGTGCCTCTCAACCTCCGGGGCCACTCACAGATACGCAGTATTTT
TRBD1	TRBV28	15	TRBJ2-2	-	CASSLSGQGAGELFF	TGTGCCAGCAGTTTATCGGGACAGGGGGCAGGGGAGCTGTTTTTT
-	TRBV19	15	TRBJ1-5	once	CASIDRGYSNQPQHF	TGTGCCAGTATCGACCGGGGATATAGCAATCAGCCCCAGCATTTT
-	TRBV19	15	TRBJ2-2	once	CASRGGRANTGELFF	TGTGCCAGTAGGGGAGGACGGGCGAACACCGGGGAGCTGTTTTTT
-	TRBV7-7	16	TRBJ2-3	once	CASSSGTDWATDTQYF	TGTGCTAGCAGTTCCGGGACCGATTGGGCCACAGATACGCAGTATTTT
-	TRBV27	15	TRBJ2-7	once	CASVKQGRGGGEQYF	TGTGCCAGCGTAAAACAGGGCAGGGGTGGGGGGGAGCAGTACTTC
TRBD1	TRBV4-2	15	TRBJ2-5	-	CASSLGQALQETQYF	TGTGCCAGCAGCCTCGGACAGGCCCTTCAAGAGACCCAGTACTTC
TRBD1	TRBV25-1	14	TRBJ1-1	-	CASRAREGATEAFF	TGTGCCAGCAGGGCAAGGGAGGGGGCGACTGAAGCTTTCTTT
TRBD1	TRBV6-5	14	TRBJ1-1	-	CASSTTGVGTEAFF	TGTGCCAGCAGTACGACAGGGGTGGGCACTGAAGCTTTCTTT
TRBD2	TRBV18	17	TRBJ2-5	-	CASSAGLAGAGEATQYF	TGTGCCAGCTCAGCGGGACTAGCGGGCGCGGGAGAAGCGACCCAGTACTTC
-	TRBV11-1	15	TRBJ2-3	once	CASRVAASRTDTQYF	TGTGCCAGCAGAGTAGCAGCCTCGAGGACAGATACGCAGTATTTT
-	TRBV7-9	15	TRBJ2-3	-	CASSLRTAGTDTQYF	TGTGCCAGCAGCCTCCGGACAGCGGGCACAGATACGCAGTATTTT
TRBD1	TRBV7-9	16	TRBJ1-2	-	CASSRDGTGENYGYTF	TGTGCCAGCAGCCGGGACGGGACAGGGGAAAACTATGGCTACACCTTC
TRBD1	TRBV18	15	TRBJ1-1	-	CASSPLGQGDTEAFF	TGTGCCAGCTCACCACTCGGGCAGGGGGACACTGAAGCTTTCTTT
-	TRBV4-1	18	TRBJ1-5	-	CASSQGDRTTYSNQPQHF	TGCGCCAGCAGCCAAGGGGACCGTACCACGTATAGCAATCAGCCCCAGCATTTT
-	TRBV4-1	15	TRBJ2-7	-	CASSQDPGGIYEQYF	TGCGCCAGCAGCCAAGATCCCGGAGGGATCTACGAGCAGTACTTC
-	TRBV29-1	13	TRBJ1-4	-	CSVAGRDNEKLFF	TGCAGCGTTGCCGGACGGGATAATGAAAAACTGTTTTTT
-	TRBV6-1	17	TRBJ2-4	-	CASSEEYRALAKNIQYF	TGTGCCAGCAGTGAAGAGTACAGGGCCCTAGCCAAAAACATTCAGTACTTC
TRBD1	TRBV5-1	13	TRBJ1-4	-	CASSAGGGEKLFF	TGCGCCAGCAGCGCAGGGGGAGGTGAAAAACTGTTTTTT
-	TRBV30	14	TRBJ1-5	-	CAWSVAGARQPQHF	TGTGCCTGGAGTGTAGCTGGGGCGAGGCAGCCCCAGCATTTT